This T cell receptor beta chain emerged from a study of T cell responses to AZD1222 COVID-19 vaccine. Study as a whole: Second-dose intervals near 4 or 12 weeks were combined. Whole-study results and caveats: Following two doses of AZD1222, Spike-specific TCR breadth and depth rose. Scientists sampled the repertoires only once the peak T cell response had passed. Baseline seropositivity occurred in only a handful of AZD1222 recipients.

As regards this clone: What it binds is unknown.

Trimming cost V 5 bases and J 4 bases, with 14 bases left between them. Germline V gene data show CDR1 as MNHEY and CDR2 as SMNVEV (reference sequence). The CDR3 contains 14 residues. Sequencing was performed with immunoSEQ multiplex PCR; in TCRdb, only in-frame clones are kept and a portion is missing. The sample comprises roughly 130,000 clones, 86% of which are singletons, and around 10% rests with the top ten. The sequence was collected from an adult in good health. This specimen consisted of peripheral blood, obtained on day 0 of AZD1222 vaccination. V gene TRBV27 combines with J gene TRBJ1-2, with a tentative D call TRBD1 (6 bases). This chain's CDR3 is CASSPYTGIYGYTF. In DNA form, the CDR3 reads TGTGCCAGCAGTCCCTACACAGGGATCTATGGCTACACCTTC.